Each of the 14 T cell receptor beta chains below was sequenced from the same sample in a study of beta chain features in type 1 diabetes. The sequenced template was cDNA made from the entire isolated RNA. Assay: immunoSEQ multiplex PCR; the TCRdb copy retains only in-frame clones and omits some. The table lists some 220,000 clones, roughly 10% of them singletons. Sequencing used central memory CD4+ T cells from blood. The receptors originated from a man aged 18-30 years in good health.

J is TRBJ2-7 and V is TRBV4-1, with 10 bases fitting TRBD2. The CDR3 contains 16 residues. After removal of 0 bases from V and 3 bases from J, the junction contained 5 bases not matched to a gene. Germline V lookup: CDR1 MGHRA, CDR2 YSYEKL. CDR3 sequence reads: CASSQERTSGGYEQYF. DNA for the CDR3: TGCGCCAGCAGCCAAGAAAGGACTAGCGGCGGCTACGAGCAGTACTTC.

This clone showed up many times. The junction departs from germline at one end; a sequencing error may be responsible. V is TRBV7-9 and J is TRBJ2-2, with a possible D match to TRBD2 (6 bases). Germline CDR1 reads SEHNR; CDR2 reads FQNEAQ (reference sequence). CDR3 length equals 14 residues. In DNA, the CDR3 is TGTGCCAGCAGCCTAGCAGGAGGGGCCGGGGAGCTGTTTTTT. Translated: CASSLAGGAGELFF. The full variable domain, in which reference TRBV7-9 and TRBJ2-2 provide the parts outside the CDR3, is DTGVSQNPRHKITKRGQNVTFRCDPISEHNRLYWYRQTLGQGPEFLTYFQNEAQLEKSRLLSDRFSAERPKGSFSTLEIQRTEQGDSAMYLCASSLAGGAGELFFGEGSRLTVL.

V is TRBV7-8 and J is TRBJ2-1, with 10 bases fitting TRBD2. CDR1 is SGHVS, CDR2 FQNEAQ, per germline. Unmatched junction bases numbered 4, after V lost 5 bases and J lost 3 bases. The CDR3 runs to 15 residues. The CDR3 here is CASSEGLAIYNEQFF. The CDR3 region has the DNA TGTGCCAGCAGCGAGGGACTAGCGATCTACAATGAGCAGTTCTTC.

This sequence joins TRBV10-3 and TRBJ2-7, with 8 bases fitting TRBD1. With 11 bases clipped from V and 0 bases from J, the junction kept 9 bases outside the gene matches. Germline-derived CDR1 and CDR2 are ENHRY and SYGVKD. The CDR3 is 14 residues long. CDR3 DNA: TGTGCCGTCCAGGGGGCGCAGAGCTCCTACGAGCAGTACTTC. This translates into CAVQGAQSSYEQYF.

The gene calls are TRBV28 and TRBJ2-5; no clear D gene. Germline CDR1 MDHEN, CDR2 SYDVKM. The CDR3 runs to 14 residues. V was clipped by 2 bases and J by 2 bases, with 9 bases between them. The CDR3 sequence is CASSLTRSQETQYF. The CDR3 coding sequence is TGTGCCAGCAGTTTAACGAGGAGTCAAGAGACCCAGTACTTC. Full variable domain (outside the CDR3, taken from reference TRBV28 and TRBJ2-5): DVKVTQSSRYLVKRTGEKVFLECVQDMDHENMFWYRQDPGLGLRLIYFSYDVKMKEKGDIPEGYSVSREKKERFSLILESASTNQTSMYLCASSLTRSQETQYFGPGTRLLVL.

This clone was detected only a few times. The chain combines TRBV11-2 with TRBJ2-7; a possible D gene is TRBD1 (6 bases). Trimming took off 4 bases at V and 3 bases at J, with 19 bases between the two ends. The CDR3 consists of 16 residues. Germline CDR1 is SGHAT and CDR2 is FQNNGV. The CDR3 sequence: CASSSRNQGFSYEQYF. DNA for the CDR3: TGTGCCAGCAGCTCCCGAAACCAGGGGTTTAGCTACGAGCAGTACTTC.

The sample holds a few counts of this clone. The chain recombines TRBV9 with TRBJ2-1; D uncertain. With 0 bases removed from V and 0 bases from J, the gap between germline ends came to 4 bases. The CDR3 is 14 residues long. CDR1 is SGDLS, CDR2 YYNGEE, per germline. The CDR3, as DNA: TGTGCCAGCAGCGTAGATCTCTCCTACAATGAGCAGTTCTTC. The encoded protein is CASSVDLSYNEQFF.

This clone was seen a handful of times. The chain combines TRBV6-1 with TRBJ2-5; no clear D gene. This CDR3 has 15 amino acids. V was cut by 3 bases and J by 0 bases, with 11 bases left in between. Germline assignment: CDR1 MNHNS and CDR2 SASEGT. Here the CDR3 DNA reads TGTGCCAGCAGTGATATGCTCGCGTACCAAGAGACCCAGTACTTC. Translation gives CASSDMLAYQETQYF.

The rearrangement links TRBV9 to TRBJ2-1, with D perhaps TRBD1 (5 bases). The CDR3 runs to 15 residues. The germline V gene encodes CDR1 SGDLS and CDR2 YYNGEE. The V end lost 0 bases, the J end lost 2 bases, and 9 bases lay between the germline ends. CDR3 protein: CASSVGGGAYNEQFF. CDR3 bases: TGTGCCAGCAGCGTAGGGGGCGGAGCCTACAATGAGCAGTTCTTC.

This clone was seen more than once but under ten times. The chain carries TRBV5-4 and TRBJ2-7, with D perhaps matching TRBD1 (6 bases). CDR3 size: 15 residues. V lost 4 bases to trimming and J lost 0 bases, with 14 bases between them. CDR1 is SGHNT and CDR2 is YYREEE in the germline V gene (reference sequence). CDR3 in amino acids: CASSKDGTRSYEQYF. The CDR3 DNA reads TGTGCCAGCAGCAAGGACGGGACACGCTCCTACGAGCAGTACTTC.

Comments on this clone: Just one base apart from a much larger clone, this may be a read error. Different DNA sequences within this sample yield the same CDR3. The V gene is TRBV7-2, the J gene TRBJ2-7; D gene ambiguous. Germline V gene lookup returns CDR1 SGHTA and CDR2 FQGNSA. V lost 5 bases and J 3 bases, leaving 5 bases between the germline ends. There are 11 residues in the CDR3. CDR3: CASSLNYEQYF. CDR3 nucleotide sequence: TGTGCCAGCAGCCTGAACTACGAGCAGTACTTC.

V is TRBV27 and J is TRBJ2-1; D is possibly TRBD1 (5 bases). From germline, CDR1 is MNHEY and CDR2 SMNVEV (reference sequence). Trimming took off 5 bases at V and 3 bases at J, with 14 bases between the two ends. The length of the CDR3 is 15 residues. CDR3 coding DNA: TGTGCCAGCAGTCCTACGACACAGGTCTACAATGAGCAGTTCTTC. This sequence encodes CASSPTTQVYNEQFF.

V and J are TRBV7-9 and TRBJ2-7; 7 bases map to TRBD1. The CDR3 loop spans 14 amino acids. Germline assignment: CDR1 SEHNR and CDR2 FQNEAQ (reference sequence). V shed 5 bases, J shed 5 bases, and the junction held 9 bases outside the gene matches. Here the CDR3 reads CASSPGGWTHEQYF. In nucleotides, the CDR3 is TGTGCCAGCAGCCCAGGGGGTTGGACCCACGAGCAGTACTTC.

The V gene is TRBV5-1, the J gene TRBJ2-5; the match to TRBD1 covers 12 bases. Germline V gene data show CDR1 as SGHRS and CDR2 as YFSETQ. The V gene end was trimmed by 0 bases and the J gene end by 6 bases; junction bases not matched to a gene: 6. The CDR3 contains 16 residues. The CDR3 loop reads CASSLAAGTGGQTQYF. As DNA, the CDR3 is TGCGCCAGCAGCTTGGCCGCAGGGACAGGGGGCCAGACCCAGTACTTC.